These 30 T cell receptor beta chains came from one sample sequenced in a study of blood T cell repertoires in COVID-19 (dated by TCRdb to about 2020). Library method: the immunoSEQ multiplex PCR assay. TCRdb limited this immuneACCESS table to in-frame rearrangements with V and J called. A share of clones is missing; checked studies link under half to unresolved V genes, and the rest is unexplained. The sample table lists 110,000 to 150,000 clones, more than 70% of them with a count of one. The ten biggest clones cover about 5% of the sample. The specimen was peripheral blood. These receptors all stem from a woman in her forties or fifties with acute or convalescent COVID-19.

The chain joins TRBV25-1 to TRBJ1-4; TRBD1 agrees at 7 bases. The CDR3 length is 14 residues. J lost 3 bases, V lost 3 bases, and 1 base had no gene match. The germline V gene encodes CDR1 MGHDK and CDR2 SYGVNS. For the CDR3, the DNA is TGTGCCAGCAGTGAGGGACAGCCTAATGAAAAACTGTTTTTT. As protein: CASSEGQPNEKLFF.

The chain has TRBV4-2 and TRBJ1-6; D unresolved. Germline CDR1 LGHNA, CDR2 YNFKEQ. This CDR3 region has 17 residues. The V and J ends lost 1 base and 3 bases respectively, with 13 bases between them. CDR3: CASSQATELVYNSPLHF. In DNA, the CDR3 is TGTGCCAGCAGCCAAGCTACAGAGCTCGTCTATAATTCACCCCTCCACTTT.

This sequence joins TRBV18 and TRBJ1-1, with a tentative D call TRBD1 (6 bases). Germline V gene lookup returns CDR1 KGHSH and CDR2 LQKENI. The V and J ends lost 6 bases and 2 bases respectively, with 13 bases between them. The CDR3 totals 14 residues. CDR3 DNA: TGTGCCAGCTCGTGGGACAACGCTAACACTGAAGCTTTCTTT. The encoded protein is CASSWDNANTEAFF. Supplemented by reference TRBV18 and TRBJ1-1, the full variable domain reads NAGVMQNPRHLVRRRGQEARLRCSPMKGHSHVYWYRQLPEEGLKFMVYLQKENIIDESGMPKERFSAEFPKEGPSILRIQQVVRGDSAAYFCASSWDNANTEAFFGQGTRLTVV.

The rearrangement uses TRBV5-4 and TRBJ2-7, with D unclear. There are 16 residues in the CDR3. Between the trimmed V and J ends, which lost 1 base and 0 bases, there was a span of 14 bases. Looked up from germline, CDR1 is SGHNT and CDR2 is YYREEE (reference sequence). CDR3 residues: CASSLSADLTSYEQYF. CDR3 nucleotide sequence: TGTGCCAGCAGCTTGTCCGCGGATTTAACCTCCTACGAGCAGTACTTC.

The gene calls are TRBV4-3 and TRBJ2-2; D call uncertain. The CDR3 totals 13 residues. Germline CDR1 and CDR2: LGHNA and YSLEER. Trimming removed 1 base from V and 5 bases from J, with 5 bases in between. CDR3 nucleotide sequence: TGCGCCAGCAGCCAAGGCGTAACCGGGGAGCTGTTTTTT. It specifies CASSQGVTGELFF.

V and J are TRBV7-3 and TRBJ2-1; possible D gene TRBD2, 6 bases. The length of the CDR3 is 14 residues. In germline, CDR1 is SGHTA, CDR2 FQGTGA. Trimming cost V 5 bases and J 8 bases, with 16 bases left between them. CDR3: CASSPGLVGDEQFF. The CDR3 bases are TGTGCCAGCAGCCCGGGACTCGTAGGGGATGAGCAGTTCTTC.

This clone was found a few times. The rearrangement links TRBV28 to TRBJ1-3; 9 nucleotides align to TRBD1. The V gene's germline CDR1 is MDHEN and CDR2 SYDVKM. J gave up 4 bases and V 6 bases, and 7 bases lay outside the gene matches. This CDR3 comprises 15 residues. The CDR3 loop reads CASSIPGTGGNTIYF. The CDR3 bases are TGTGCCAGCAGCATCCCCGGGACAGGGGGAAACACCATATATTTT.

CDR3 nucleotide sequence: TGCGCCAGCAGCTTGGCCTCGGGGGACTATGGCTACACCTTC. It specifies CASSLASGDYGYTF. The chain employs TRBV5-1 and TRBJ1-2; weak D call: TRBD1 (5 bases). The germline V and J ends were trimmed by 0 bases and 3 bases, with 9 bases remaining between them. Germline V gives CDR1 SGHRS, CDR2 YFSETQ. This CDR3 region has 14 residues.

The rearrangement links TRBV7-2 to TRBJ1-6; 7 nucleotides align to TRBD1. The germline V gene has CDR1 SGHTA and CDR2 FQGNSA. There are 15 residues in the CDR3. V shed 1 base, J shed 6 bases, and the junction held 3 bases outside the gene matches. CDR3 sequence reads: CASSLEQGGNSPLHF. CDR3 in DNA: TGTGCCAGCAGCTTAGAGCAGGGGGGTAATTCACCCCTCCACTTT.

The rearrangement links TRBV7-2 to TRBJ1-2; D not certain. This CDR3 spans 16 amino acids. V was clipped by 5 bases and J by 4 bases, with 20 bases between them. CDR1 is SGHTA, CDR2 FQGNSA, per germline. The CDR3 loop reads CASSPYQNSLFYGYTF. The CDR3 DNA is TGTGCCAGCAGCCCTTATCAGAACAGCCTTTTCTATGGCTACACCTTC.

This clone was counted a single time. The genes are TRBV9 and TRBJ2-2; 11 bases map to TRBD1. The CDR3 extends over 15 amino acids. CDR1 and CDR2 (germline): SGDLS, YYNGEE. The J segment lost 6 bases and the V segment lost 0 bases, leaving 1 base of the junction unmatched. Here the CDR3 DNA reads TGTGCCAGCAGCGTAGAGGGACAGGGGGCCGGGGAGCTGTTTTTT. Encoded protein: CASSVEGQGAGELFF. Based on the CDR3 plus reference TRBV9 and TRBJ2-2, the full variable domain is DSGVTQTPKHLITATGQRVTLRCSPRSGDLSVYWYQQSLDQGLQFLIQYYNGEERAKGNILERFSAQQFPDLHSELNLSSLELGDSALYFCASSVEGQGAGELFFGEGSRLTVL.

This clone appeared a single time. The chain recombines TRBV5-1 with TRBJ2-2; unclear D gene. Trimming shortened V by 5 bases and J by 7 bases, and 12 bases separated the two germline ends. The CDR3 is made up of 13 amino acids. Germline CDR1 reads SGHRS; CDR2 reads YFSETQ. CDR3: CASRSREDGELFF. The DNA of the CDR3 is TGCGCCAGCAGATCACGAGAGGACGGGGAGCTGTTTTTT. The full variable domain, in which reference TRBV5-1 and TRBJ2-2 provide the parts outside the CDR3, is KAGVTQTPRYLIKTRGQQVTLSCSPISGHRSVSWYQQTPGQGLQFLFEYFSETQRNKGNFPGRFSGRQFSNSRSEMNVSTLELGDSALYLCASRSREDGELFFGEGSRLTVL.

The rearrangement links TRBV3-1 (or the pseudogene TRBV3-2) to TRBJ2-5; D gene uncertain. CDR3 length: 16 amino acids. CDR1 and CDR2 (germline): LGHDT, YNNKEL (reference sequence). The ends were cut back, 0 bases at V and 5 bases at J, with 16 bases in the middle. The CDR3 DNA reads TGTGCCAGCAGCCAAGATACTGCGGCCTCCTGGGAGACCCAGTACTTC. This translates into CASSQDTAASWETQYF.

This clone has a single count. This same CDR3 is encoded by further DNA sequences in the sample. J is TRBJ1-2 and V is TRBV2, with D unclear. Germline lookup yields CDR1 SNHLY and CDR2 FYNNEI. The germline V and J ends were trimmed by 1 base and 8 bases, with 8 bases remaining between them. CDR3 length: 12 amino acids. The CDR3 reads CASSEGRYGYTF. CDR3 sequence (DNA): TGTGCCAGCAGTGAAGGCAGGTACGGCTACACCTTC.

V usage is TRBV6-6 and J usage is TRBJ2-3, with D unclear. There are 11 residues in the CDR3. The V and J ends lost 5 bases and 5 bases respectively, with 5 bases between them. CDR1 is MNHNY and CDR2 is SVGAGI in the germline V gene (reference sequence). CDR3 loop: CASSLVDTQYF. CDR3 in DNA: TGTGCCAGCAGTCTCGTAGATACGCAGTATTTT.

The V and J genes are TRBV27 and TRBJ1-2, with D possibly TRBD1 on 6 matching bases. Germline V gene data show CDR1 as MNHEY and CDR2 as SMNVEV (reference sequence). The germline V and J ends were trimmed by 4 bases and 0 bases, with 21 bases remaining between them. This CDR3 spans 18 amino acids. Written as DNA, the CDR3 is TGTGCCAGCAGTTCCGCCCCCGGGACAAGAAACACTAACTATGGCTACACCTTC. It specifies CASSSAPGTRNTNYGYTF.

The V and J genes are TRBV23-1 and TRBJ1-4; TRBD1 is a possible D gene (6 bases). TRBV23-1 is an ORF for which the function is uncertain. Trimming removed 2 bases at V and 4 bases at J, with 23 bases between. CDR3 length equals 19 residues. The chain's CDR3 is CASSQPTDRWDTCNEKLFF. CDR3 coding DNA: TGCGCCAGCAGTCAACCGACGGACAGATGGGATACGTGTAATGAAAAACTGTTTTTT.

Notes on this clone: The junction departs from the called germline gene at one end, perhaps through a read error. The genes are TRBV12-3 or TRBV12-4 and TRBJ2-3; D remains ambiguous. CDR3 length equals 12 residues. The CDR3 DNA reads TGTACCAGCAGTTTGTCCTCGGATACGCAGTATTTT. As protein: CTSSLSSDTQYF.

The chain employs TRBV28 and TRBJ1-4; no definite D call. V shed 3 bases and J shed 1 base, with 9 bases lying between them. The length of the CDR3 is 15 residues. The germline V gene encodes CDR1 MDHEN and CDR2 SYDVKM. This CDR3 is CASSLPYLTNEKLFF. CDR3 bases: TGTGCCAGCAGTTTGCCGTACTTAACTAATGAAAAACTGTTTTTT.

V gene TRBV28 combines with J gene TRBJ1-4; D is ambiguous. Trimming shortened V by 1 base and J by 0 bases, and 9 bases separated the two germline ends. This CDR3 comprises 16 residues. CDR1 and CDR2 from the germline V gene are MDHEN and SYDVKM. The CDR3: CASSLLSLATNEKLFF. The CDR3 nucleotides are TGTGCCAGCAGTTTATTGAGTTTGGCAACTAATGAAAAACTGTTTTTT.

This chain links TRBV27 with TRBJ2-7; a weak D match, TRBD1 (6 bases). The CDR3 length is 18 residues. Germline CDR1 and CDR2: MNHEY and SMNVEV (reference sequence). V was trimmed by 5 bases and J by 2 bases, leaving 25 bases between them. The CDR3 sequence: CASSLPPTDSGGPYEQYF. In DNA, the CDR3 is TGTGCCAGCAGTCTCCCACCGACCGACAGTGGGGGCCCCTACGAGCAGTACTTC.

V and J are TRBV10-3 and TRBJ1-1; D is possibly TRBD1 (6 bases). CDR1 and CDR2 from the germline V gene are ENHRY and SYGVKD. The CDR3 spans 13 residues. Trimming stripped 4 bases from V and 7 bases from J, with 13 bases between. The CDR3 nucleotides are TGTGCCATCAGTGGAGGACAGATAGATGAAGCTTTCTTT. Translation gives CAISGGQIDEAFF.

The CDR3 loop reads CASSQSGGLPDTQYF. In DNA form, the CDR3 reads TGCGCCAGCAGCCAGAGCGGGGGGCTCCCAGATACGCAGTATTTT. The chain combines TRBV5-1 with TRBJ2-3; TRBD2 agrees at 9 bases. Trimming at V came to 4 bases and at J to 4 bases, leaving 7 bases not matched to a gene. This CDR3 has 15 amino acids. The V gene's germline CDR1 is SGHRS and CDR2 YFSETQ.

This chain joins TRBV3-1 (or the pseudogene TRBV3-2) and TRBJ1-1; 7 nucleotides align to TRBD1. From germline, CDR1 is LGHDT and CDR2 YNNKEL (reference sequence). This CDR3 is 15 amino acids long. With 3 bases clipped from V and 3 bases from J, the junction kept 7 bases outside the gene matches. CDR3 region: CASSHLTGVYTEAFF. The CDR3 DNA reads TGTGCCAGCAGCCACCTTACAGGGGTATACACTGAAGCTTTCTTT.

This chain connects TRBV12-3 or TRBV12-4 to TRBJ1-2; D is possibly TRBD1 (6 bases). The CDR3 has 13 residues. Trimming cost V 5 bases and J 6 bases, with 13 bases left between them. The DNA for the CDR3 is TGTGCCAGCAGTCACAGGGACCGGGATGGCTACACCTTC. Translation gives CASSHRDRDGYTF.

This chain connects TRBV5-4 to TRBJ1-2, with D uncertain. The CDR3 loop spans 12 amino acids. Germline-derived CDR1 and CDR2 are SGHNT and YYREEE (reference sequence). Trimming removed 0 bases from V and 6 bases from J, with 6 bases in between. The CDR3 loop reads CASSLDRNGYTF. The CDR3 DNA sequence: TGTGCCAGCAGCTTGGACAGAAATGGCTACACCTTC.

The chain has TRBV6-5 and TRBJ1-1; D remains ambiguous. Between the trimmed V and J ends, which lost 2 bases and 7 bases, there was a span of 8 bases. CDR1 is MNHEY, CDR2 SVGAGI, per germline. This CDR3 spans 12 amino acids. The CDR3 DNA is TGTGCCAGCAGTTACAATGAGGGTGAAGCTTTCTTT. Protein sequence: CASSYNEGEAFF.

This chain connects TRBV7-9 to TRBJ1-6, with D hard to call. CDR3 length equals 14 residues. Trimming removed 1 base from V and 10 bases from J, with 11 bases in between. Germline CDR1 and CDR2: SEHNR and FQNEAQ (reference sequence). The CDR3 loop is CASSLGGKNSPLHF. CDR3 DNA: TGTGCCAGCAGCTTAGGCGGTAAAAACTCACCCCTCCACTTT. Drawing the rest from reference TRBV7-9 and TRBJ1-6, the complete variable domain is DTGVSQNPRHKITKRGQNVTFRCDPISEHNRLYWYRQTLGQGPEFLTYFQNEAQLEKSRLLSDRFSAERPKGSFSTLEIQRTEQGDSAMYLCASSLGGKNSPLHFGNGTRLTVT.

The chain recombines TRBV9 with TRBJ1-2; D remains unclear. CDR1 is SGDLS, CDR2 YYNGEE, per germline. The V end lost 0 bases, the J end lost 7 bases, and 16 bases lay between the germline ends. The CDR3 covers 15 residues. The CDR3 sequence: CASSVEERIGSGYTF. The DNA of the CDR3 is TGTGCCAGCAGCGTAGAAGAGCGCATAGGGAGTGGCTACACCTTC.

The V call is TRBV28, the J call TRBJ1-5; unclear D gene. The CDR3 is 13 residues long. Trimming removed 7 bases at V and 7 bases at J, with 14 bases between. CDR1 is MDHEN and CDR2 is SYDVKM in the germline V gene. CDR3 loop: CASTVSVQQPQHF. The CDR3 nucleotides read TGTGCCAGCACGGTCTCGGTTCAACAGCCCCAGCATTTT.